The 13 T cell receptor beta chains in this list originate from one sample, sequenced in a study of identical twins. TCRdb reprocessed the 5' RACE reads with MiXCR, giving one entry per CDR3 protein. The table lists fewer than 650,000 distinct CDR3 sequences, roughly 7.1% of them singletons, with 1.6% in the top ten. The same sample was also used in a study of yellow fever vaccine responses in identical twins.

Sequencing was carried out using PBMCs. The receptors stem from a woman in her late teens or twenties in good health.

This clonotype was detected many times. This chain links TRBV5-1 with TRBJ2-3; TRBD2 might be the D (6 bases). Germline CDR1 is SGHRS and CDR2 is YFSETQ. The V end lost 4 bases, the J end lost 1 base, and 16 bases lay between the germline ends. This CDR3 is 16 amino acids long. The CDR3 nucleotides are TGCGCCAGCAGCGCGACTAGGCCGTGGGGCACAGATACGCAGTATTTT. It is translated as CASSATRPWGTDTQYF.

In this sample, this clonotype turned up many times. This chain connects TRBV7-2 to TRBJ2-3, with a possible D match to TRBD2 (6 bases). Per germline, CDR1 SGHTA and CDR2 FQGNSA. V was clipped by 4 bases and J by 4 bases, with 15 bases between them. The CDR3 runs to 15 residues. The CDR3 region is CASSSGGGGADTQYF. CDR3 in DNA: TGTGCCAGCAGCTCCGGTGGGGGAGGTGCAGATACGCAGTATTTT.

The chain is built from TRBV11-2 and TRBJ2-5, with D hard to call. CDR1 is SGHAT, CDR2 FQNNGV, per germline. V was cut by 5 bases and J by 2 bases, with 12 bases left in between. The length of the CDR3 is 14 residues. In nucleotides, the CDR3 is TGTGCCAGCAGCACCTGGGCCCCTCAAGAGACCCAGTACTTC. It codes for CASSTWAPQETQYF.

This clonotype was observed at least ten times. The rearrangement links TRBV20-1 to TRBJ1-1; D is uncertain. Trimming left V 0 bases short and J 5 bases short, with 10 bases between. This CDR3 comprises 13 residues. Germline V gives CDR1 DFQATT, CDR2 SNEGSKA (reference sequence). Written as DNA, the CDR3 is TGCAGTGCTAGAGATGGTATGGGGACTGAAGCTTTCTTT. It encodes CSARDGMGTEAFF.

This clonotype has a handful of counts. The chain combines TRBV2 with TRBJ2-3; a weak D match, TRBD1 (6 bases). The V end lost 8 bases, the J end lost 1 base, and 13 bases lay between the germline ends. The CDR3 contains 14 residues. Germline assignment: CDR1 SNHLY and CDR2 FYNNEI. CDR3 residues: CASGGRDRTDTQYF. CDR3 sequence (DNA): TGTGCCAGCGGGGGCAGGGACCGCACAGATACGCAGTATTTT.

The J gene is TRBJ2-7, the V gene TRBV24-1, with D unclear. V was clipped by 3 bases and J by 2 bases, with 19 bases between them. The CDR3 runs to 17 residues. The V gene's germline CDR1 is KGHDR and CDR2 SFDVKD. The CDR3 sequence is CATSDPPPPISAYEQYV. Written as DNA, the CDR3 is TGTGCCACCAGTGATCCACCTCCCCCCATATCCGCCTACGAGCAGTACGTC.

There are many counts of this clonotype. In nucleotides, the CDR3 is TGTGCCATCAGTGAGTCGGGAAGGGAGGCTTTCTTT. Translated: CAISESGREAFF. This rearrangement joins TRBV10-3 to TRBJ1-1, with D unclear. CDR3 length: 12 amino acids. V shed 0 bases and J shed 11 bases, with 10 bases lying between them. In germline, CDR1 is ENHRY, CDR2 SYGVKD.

The chain employs TRBV10-3 and TRBJ1-5; no clear D gene. The CDR3 spans 15 residues. The ends were cut back, 0 bases at V and 8 bases at J, with 14 bases in the middle. Germline CDR1 ENHRY, CDR2 SYGVKD. CDR3 sequence reads: CAISESAGVGEPQHF. CDR3 in DNA: TGTGCCATCAGTGAGTCAGCCGGGGTTGGGGAGCCCCAGCATTTT.

This clonotype was counted ten times or more. This sequence joins TRBV5-1 and TRBJ2-2, with TRBD1 matching over 7 bases. Trimming at V came to 2 bases and at J to 5 bases, leaving 6 bases not matched to a gene. The germline CDR1 and CDR2 sequences are SGHRS and YFSETQ. This CDR3 comprises 15 residues. The DNA for the CDR3 is TGCGCCAGCAGCTTACAGACAGGGTCGACCGGGGAGCTGTTTTTT. It is translated as CASSLQTGSTGELFF.

The chain couples TRBV4-1 to TRBJ2-3, with 7 bases that match TRBD1. Germline lookup yields CDR1 MGHRA and CDR2 YSYEKL. This CDR3 comprises 17 residues. With V trimmed by 4 bases and J by 4 bases, 14 bases remained unmatched. The CDR3 DNA is TGCGCCAGCAGCCCTCTGGGGCAGGGGGATTTAGCAGATACGCAGTATTTT. Translating gives CASSPLGQGDLADTQYF.

This clonotype has a count of ten or more. The chain couples TRBV12-3 or TRBV12-4 to TRBJ1-5; possibly TRBD1 for D (5 bases). The V and J ends lost 5 bases and 7 bases respectively, with 9 bases between them. The CDR3 spans 12 residues. DNA of the CDR3: TGTGCCAGCAGTCAGGGCCGGCAGCCCCAGCATTTT. Protein product: CASSQGRQPQHF.

This clonotype was counted a few times. V is TRBV7-9 and J is TRBJ2-7; D is unresolved. The length of the CDR3 is 12 residues. CDR1 and CDR2 from the germline V gene are SEHNR and FQNEAQ (reference sequence). Trimming removed 3 bases from V and 7 bases from J, with 10 bases in between. CDR3 region: CASSFSEREQYV. DNA for the CDR3: TGTGCCAGCAGCTTCTCCGAGAGGGAGCAGTACGTC.

The V gene is TRBV20-1, the J gene TRBJ1-5; D is ambiguous. CDR1 and CDR2 from the germline V gene are DFQATT and SNEGSKA (reference sequence). V lost 0 bases to trimming and J lost 7 bases, with 10 bases between them. The CDR3 consists of 13 residues. This CDR3 reads CSAREAGRQPQHF. CDR3 nucleotides: TGCAGTGCTAGAGAGGCGGGGAGGCAGCCCCAGCATTTT.